This TCR beta chain was profiled in a study of siplizumab effects on memory and regulatory T cells. This table comes from immunoSEQ multiplex PCR, and its TCRdb copy is limited to in-frame clones, with some not included. Of around 78,000 clones listed, about 89% were seen once; the top ten hold around 29%. V lost 3 bases and J 5 bases, leaving 16 bases between the germline ends. Germline CDR1 is MNHNY and CDR2 is SVGAGI (reference sequence). This CDR3 has 15 amino acids. The chain is built from TRBV6-6 and TRBJ1-1; D perhaps matches TRBD1 (5 bases). The clonotype comes from a human donor in good health. Source material: CD8+ T cells sorted from blood. CDR3 amino acids: CASSYLPGGGTEAFF. As DNA, the CDR3 is TGTGCCAGCAGTTATCTCCCTGGGGGGGGGACTGAAGCTTTCTTT.